The clone carrying this T cell receptor beta chain was seen once. Its matching antigen is unknown. Sequencing was performed with immunoSEQ multiplex PCR; in TCRdb, only in-frame clones are kept and a portion is missing. The profile shows about 55,000 clones, approximately 81% of them singletons. Germline-derived CDR1 and CDR2 are SGHRS and YFSETQ. The CDR3 consists of 15 residues. V shed 0 bases, J shed 2 bases, and the junction held 0 bases outside the gene matches. The data are from a study of OX40 agonist ivuxolimab in advanced cancers. Broader study findings: Averaged across samples, CD8+ T cells carried more expanded clones than CD4+ did. A proportion of nonresponders additionally exhibited low normalized T-cell clonal expansion.

The clonotype comes from an adult with an advanced solid tumor such as melanoma, head and neck, liver or kidney cancer. The specimen was CD4+ or CD8+ T cells sorted from blood, collected in a trial of the OX40 agonist ivuxolimab. V gene TRBV5-1 combines with J gene TRBJ2-5, with TRBD2 identical over 11 bases. The CDR3 reads CASSLVAGGQETQYF. CDR3 DNA: TGCGCCAGCAGCTTGGTAGCGGGAGGGCAAGAGACCCAGTACTTC.